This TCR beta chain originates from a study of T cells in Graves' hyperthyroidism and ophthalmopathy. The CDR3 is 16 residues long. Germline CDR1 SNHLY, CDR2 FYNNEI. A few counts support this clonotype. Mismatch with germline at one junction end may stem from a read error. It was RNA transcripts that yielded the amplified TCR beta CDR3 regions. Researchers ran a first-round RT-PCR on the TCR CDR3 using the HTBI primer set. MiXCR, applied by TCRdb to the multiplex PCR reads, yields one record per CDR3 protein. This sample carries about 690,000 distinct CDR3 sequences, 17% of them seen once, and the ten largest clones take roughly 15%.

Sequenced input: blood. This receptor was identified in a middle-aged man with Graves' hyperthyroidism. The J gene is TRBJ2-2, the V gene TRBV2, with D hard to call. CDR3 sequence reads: CAISEIWLVNTGELFF. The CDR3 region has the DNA TGTGCCATCAGTGAGATTTGGCTAGTAAACACCGGGGAGCTGTTTTTT.